This entry lists 14 T cell receptor beta chains sequenced from one sample in a study of cytomegalovirus exposure and HLA in healthy donors. The PCR contained 60 Vbeta and 13 Jbeta primers. Repertoires were generated with immunoSEQ multiplex PCR, while TCRdb's copy carries only in-frame clones and drops some. In the table there are around 52,000 clones, about 86% of which are singletons. The sequenced sample was PBMCs. These receptors were collected from a man in his forties in good health and CMV-seronegative.

Concerning this clone itself: Other DNA sequences in the sample encode the same CDR3. The chain has TRBV5-1 and TRBJ1-2, with TRBD1 matching over 11 bases. The V gene's germline CDR1 is SGHRS and CDR2 YFSETQ. J was trimmed by 4 bases and V by 0 bases; bases with no gene match: 2. The CDR3 extends over 15 amino acids. The CDR3 region has the DNA TGCGCCAGCAGCTTGGGGACAGGGGGCCTCTATGGCTACACCTTC. Its translation is CASSLGTGGLYGYTF. Full variable domain (missing parts from reference TRBV5-1 and TRBJ1-2): KAGVTQTPRYLIKTRGQQVTLSCSPISGHRSVSWYQQTPGQGLQFLFEYFSETQRNKGNFPGRFSGRQFSNSRSEMNVSTLELGDSALYLCASSLGTGGLYGYTFGSGTRLTVV.

V and J are TRBV27 and TRBJ2-2, with a weak D call TRBD1 (6 bases). Trimming took off 6 bases at V and 1 base at J, with 12 bases between the two ends. Germline values: CDR1 MNHEY, CDR2 SMNVEV (reference sequence). The CDR3 is made up of 15 amino acids. In DNA form, the CDR3 reads TGTGCCAGCAGCCAGGGGACCTTGAACACCGGGGAGCTGTTTTTT. This translates into CASSQGTLNTGELFF.

The sample holds one count of this clone. This chain connects TRBV4-1 to TRBJ2-3; D is undetermined. V was shortened by 0 bases and J by 1 base, with 11 bases between the two germline ends. CDR1 and CDR2 from the germline V gene are MGHRA and YSYEKL. CDR3 length: 16 amino acids. CDR3 sequence reads: CASSQEETDGTDTQYF. As DNA, the CDR3 is TGCGCCAGCAGCCAAGAGGAGACTGATGGCACAGATACGCAGTATTTT.

The J gene is TRBJ2-3, the V gene TRBV7-8; 9 bases are a match to TRBD1. Germline CDR1 and CDR2: SGHVS and FQNEAQ. The CDR3 runs 15 residues. J was trimmed by 2 bases and V by 5 bases; bases with no gene match: 5. CDR3 region: CASSLGTGFTDTQYF. The CDR3 region has the DNA TGTGCCAGCAGCCTGGGGACAGGGTTCACAGATACGCAGTATTTT.

The J gene is TRBJ2-5, the V gene TRBV5-1; 9 nucleotides agree with TRBD2. Looked up from germline, CDR1 is SGHRS and CDR2 is YFSETQ. CDR3 length equals 15 residues. Trimming took 6 bases from V and 3 from J; bases not matched to a gene: 9. This CDR3 is CASTTNSGREETQYF. The CDR3 DNA sequence: TGCGCCAGCACCACCAATAGCGGGAGAGAAGAGACCCAGTACTTC. The full variable domain, in which reference TRBV5-1 and TRBJ2-5 provide the parts outside the CDR3, is KAGVTQTPRYLIKTRGQQVTLSCSPISGHRSVSWYQQTPGQGLQFLFEYFSETQRNKGNFPGRFSGRQFSNSRSEMNVSTLELGDSALYLCASTTNSGREETQYFGPGTRLLVL.

V and J are TRBV28 and TRBJ2-7; 9 nucleotides line up with TRBD2. Unmatched junction bases numbered 5, after V lost 7 bases and J lost 4 bases. Germline values: CDR1 MDHEN, CDR2 SYDVKM. The CDR3 contains 13 residues. CDR3 amino acids: CASMAGGRYEQYV. The CDR3 nucleotides are TGTGCCAGCATGGCGGGGGGGCGGTACGAGCAGTACGTC.

The chain couples TRBV5-1 to TRBJ2-5; D may be TRBD1 (5 bases). Trimming took 4 bases from V and 1 from J, leaving 11 bases between them. CDR3 length: 14 amino acids. Germline CDR1 is SGHRS and CDR2 is YFSETQ. CDR3 region: CASSNTGIQETQYF. The CDR3, as DNA: TGCGCCAGCAGCAACACAGGAATCCAAGAGACCCAGTACTTC.

With regard to this clone: The CDR3 does not end in the conserved phenylalanine or tryptophan, so this is likely a read error. It is unclear where the CDR3 begins or ends on the DNA, so no DNA is shown, and the CDR3 is as TCRdb lists it. This sequence joins TRBV19 and TRBJ1-1; the D call of TRBD1 is as the table states it, not checked on the DNA. Termini included, the CDR3 measures 16 amino acids. CDR1 and CDR2 (germline): LNHDA, SQIVND (reference sequence). The CDR3 reads CASSIGPHRGSAGFIL.

CDR3 DNA sequence: TGTGCCACCAGCAGAGAACAGGCAACTAATGAAAAACTGTTTTTT. Its protein is CATSREQATNEKLFF. The rearrangement joins TRBV15 to TRBJ1-4, with a possible D match to TRBD1 (5 bases). Trimming pared 0 bases from V and 0 bases from J, leaving 5 bases between. The CDR3 covers 15 residues. Germline lookup yields CDR1 LNHNV and CDR2 YYDKDF (reference sequence). The complete variable domain, with remaining parts taken from reference TRBV15 and TRBJ1-4, reads DAMVIQNPRYQVTQFGKPVTLSCSQTLNHNVMYWYQQKSSQAPKLLFHYYDKDFNNEADTPDNFQSRRPNTSFCFLDIRSPGLGDTAMYLCATSREQATNEKLFFGSGTQLSVL.

The chain uses TRBV14 and TRBJ1-6; 10 bases align to TRBD1. The V segment lost 3 bases and the J segment 9 bases; nucleotides outside the gene matches: 8. This CDR3 region has 16 residues. The V gene's germline CDR1 is SGHDN and CDR2 FVKESK. The CDR3 is CASSHKTGTGASPLHF. The DNA of the CDR3 is TGTGCCAGCAGCCATAAAACCGGGACAGGGGCTTCACCCCTCCACTTT.

The CDR3 loop reads CSVEGGGATGNTIYF. DNA for the CDR3: TGCAGCGTTGAAGGAGGAGGGGCCACTGGAAACACCATATATTTT. The gene calls are TRBV29-1 and TRBJ1-3; weak D call: TRBD1 (5 bases). This CDR3 has 15 residues. Germline V CDR1 and CDR2: SQVTM, ANQGSEA. V was clipped by 1 base and J by 2 bases, with 12 bases between them.

V usage is TRBV30 and J usage is TRBJ1-2, with D maybe TRBD1 (5 bases). The CDR3 has 12 residues. Germline lookup yields CDR1 GTSNPN and CDR2 SVGIG (reference sequence). Deletions cut 4 bases from V and 4 bases from J, with 10 bases between. The CDR3 protein is CAWTGHTYGYTF. The DNA for the CDR3 is TGTGCCTGGACTGGACACACCTATGGCTACACCTTC.

This chain links TRBV6-1 with TRBJ1-1; perhaps TRBD1 as D (6 bases). In germline, CDR1 is MNHNS, CDR2 SASEGT. V shed 3 bases and J shed 0 bases, with 8 bases lying between them. The CDR3 totals 14 residues. The CDR3 sequence is CASSDQGLNTEAFF. Here the CDR3 DNA reads TGTGCCAGCAGTGACCAGGGGCTGAACACTGAAGCTTTCTTT.

The chain carries TRBV5-6 and TRBJ2-7, with TRBD1 matching 8 bases. Trimming removed 4 bases from V and 3 bases from J; junction bases left unmatched: 15. The germline V gene has CDR1 SGHDT and CDR2 YYEEEE. This CDR3 contains 17 residues. The CDR3 DNA sequence: TGTGCCAGCAGCCGCCGTAGAACAGGGGGTATAGTCTACGAGCAGTACTTC. This gives the protein CASSRRRTGGIVYEQYF.